Listed below are T cell receptor beta chains from one sample, sequenced in a study of control samples from healthy donors and cancer patients. Repertoires were generated with immunoSEQ multiplex PCR, while TCRdb's copy carries only in-frame clones and drops some. The sample consists of approximately 140,000 clones, about 89% of them appearing once. Sequencing was done on a sample of blood. All receptors derive from a man aged 18 to 30 in good health. Each CDR3 is given with its conserved first and last residue. The D gene is left open where the match is weak. Clone size is shown for a subset of rows, as once, few, many or a class of expanded clone.

clone size: -
D gene: -
J gene: TRBJ2-5
V gene: TRBV27
CDR3 protein: CASSVRDGTYQETQYF
CDR3 DNA: TGTGCCAGCAGTGTCCGGGACGGAACGTACCAAGAGACCCAGTACTTC

clone size: -
D gene: -
J gene: TRBJ2-3
V gene: TRBV29-1
CDR3 protein: CSVVVSGTDTQYF
CDR3 DNA: TGCAGCGTTGTGGTGAGCGGCACAGATACGCAGTATTTT

clone size: -
D gene: -
J gene: TRBJ2-5
V gene: TRBV4-1
CDR3 protein: CASSQGPWETQYF
CDR3 DNA: TGCGCCAGCAGCCAAGGGCCATGGGAGACCCAGTACTTC

clone size: -
D gene: -
J gene: TRBJ1-3
V gene: TRBV9
CDR3 protein: CASSVDSDPRNTIYF
CDR3 DNA: TGTGCCAGCAGCGTGGACAGCGATCCTAGAAACACCATATATTTT

clone size: -
D gene: -
J gene: TRBJ2-5
V gene: TRBV7-2
CDR3 protein: CASSQPTVRTQYF
CDR3 DNA: TGTGCCAGCAGCCAGCCTACGGTCAGGACCCAGTACTTC

clone size: -
D gene: -
J gene: TRBJ1-6
V gene: TRBV6-5
CDR3 protein: CASAPTVYNSPLHF
CDR3 DNA: TGTGCCAGTGCCCCGACAGTTTATAATTCACCCCTCCACTTT

clone size: -
D gene: -
J gene: TRBJ1-1
V gene: TRBV6-5
CDR3 protein: CASRELGNTEAFF
CDR3 DNA: TGTGCCAGCAGGGAGTTGGGGAACACTGAAGCTTTCTTT

clone size: -
D gene: TRBD1
J gene: TRBJ1-2
V gene: TRBV6-2/TRBV6-3
CDR3 protein: CASSQRPTGNNYGYTF
CDR3 DNA: TGTGCCAGCAGTCAAAGACCGACAGGGAATAACTATGGCTACACCTTC

clone size: -
D gene: -
J gene: TRBJ2-7
V gene: TRBV30
CDR3 protein: CALLDRESYEQYF
CDR3 DNA: TGTGCCTTACTCGACAGAGAATCCTACGAGCAGTACTTC

clone size: -
D gene: TRBD1
J gene: TRBJ2-7
V gene: TRBV19
CDR3 protein: CASRDREEEQYF
CDR3 DNA: TGTGCCAGTAGGGACAGGGAGGAAGAGCAGTACTTC

clone size: few
D gene: -
J gene: TRBJ2-7
V gene: TRBV6-1
CDR3 protein: CASSEDTKGALRNYEQYF
CDR3 DNA: TGTGCCAGCAGTGAAGATACAAAAGGGGCCCTTCGGAACTACGAGCAGTACTTC

clone size: -
D gene: -
J gene: TRBJ1-6
V gene: TRBV4-1
CDR3 protein: CASSQDAGLKSPLHF
CDR3 DNA: TGCGCCAGCAGCCAAGATGCAGGGTTGAAGTCACCCCTCCACTTT

clone size: -
D gene: -
J gene: TRBJ1-3
V gene: TRBV19
CDR3 protein: CASSRESGSSGNTIYF
CDR3 DNA: TGTGCCAGTAGTAGAGAGTCGGGGAGCTCTGGAAACACCATATATTTT

clone size: -
D gene: TRBD1
J gene: TRBJ2-2
V gene: TRBV4-1
CDR3 protein: CASSPGQGIRAGELFF
CDR3 DNA: TGCGCCAGCAGCCCAGGACAGGGGATAAGGGCCGGGGAGCTGTTTTTT

clone size: -
D gene: -
J gene: TRBJ2-5
V gene: TRBV7-7
CDR3 protein: CASSLGGQPRETQYF
CDR3 DNA: TGTGCCAGCAGCTTAGGCGGGCAACCTCGGGAGACCCAGTACTTC

clone size: -
D gene: -
J gene: TRBJ1-1
V gene: TRBV6-1
CDR3 protein: CASSEGDRGLAEAFF
CDR3 DNA: TGTGCCAGCAGTGAAGGGGATAGGGGCCTGGCTGAAGCTTTCTTT

clone size: -
D gene: TRBD1
J gene: TRBJ2-7
V gene: TRBV5-1
CDR3 protein: CASSYGQGFYEQYF
CDR3 DNA: TGCGCCAGCAGCTACGGACAGGGTTTCTACGAGCAGTACTTC

clone size: -
D gene: TRBD1
J gene: TRBJ1-5
V gene: TRBV6-5
CDR3 protein: CASSSQGAQPQHF
CDR3 DNA: TGTGCCAGCAGTTCACAGGGGGCTCAGCCCCAGCATTTT

clone size: once
D gene: TRBD2
J gene: TRBJ2-1
V gene: TRBV6-2/TRBV6-3
CDR3 protein: CASSVTSGGSYNEQFF
CDR3 DNA: TGTGCCAGCAGTGTAACTAGCGGGGGTTCCTACAATGAGCAGTTCTTC

clone size: -
D gene: -
J gene: TRBJ1-1
V gene: TRBV27
CDR3 protein: CASSLGGQNTEAFF
CDR3 DNA: TGTGCCAGCAGTTTAGGGGGGCAGAACACTGAAGCTTTCTTT

clone size: -
D gene: -
J gene: TRBJ2-5
V gene: TRBV11-2
CDR3 protein: CASSLADREAETQYF
CDR3 DNA: TGTGCCAGCAGCTTAGCCGACAGGGAGGCGGAGACCCAGTACTTC

clone size: -
D gene: TRBD1
J gene: TRBJ2-2
V gene: TRBV3-1/TRBV3-2
CDR3 protein: CASSQPQGARTGELFF
CDR3 DNA: TGTGCCAGCAGCCAGCCCCAGGGGGCGCGAACCGGGGAGCTGTTTTTT

clone size: -
D gene: TRBD1
J gene: TRBJ2-7
V gene: TRBV10-2
CDR3 protein: CASRGQGIVEQYF
CDR3 DNA: TGCGCCAGCAGGGGACAGGGCATAGTCGAGCAGTACTTC

clone size: -
D gene: TRBD1
J gene: TRBJ1-5
V gene: TRBV10-3
CDR3 protein: CATGQNNQPQHF
CDR3 DNA: TGTGCCACGGGACAGAACAATCAGCCCCAGCATTTT

clone size: -
D gene: TRBD1
J gene: TRBJ1-1
V gene: TRBV7-9
CDR3 protein: CASSRTGGTEAFF
CDR3 DNA: TGTGCCAGCAGTCGGACAGGGGGCACTGAAGCTTTCTTT

clone size: -
D gene: -
J gene: TRBJ2-4
V gene: TRBV6-5
CDR3 protein: CASSKTSWGNIQYF
CDR3 DNA: TGTGCCAGCAGTAAGACATCATGGGGGAACATTCAGTACTTC

clone size: once
D gene: -
J gene: TRBJ2-3
V gene: TRBV6-1
CDR3 protein: CASSEGGVTQYF
CDR3 DNA: TGTGCCAGCAGTGAGGGAGGAGTTACGCAGTATTTT

clone size: once
D gene: TRBD2
J gene: TRBJ2-7
V gene: TRBV3-1/TRBV3-2
CDR3 protein: CASSRTSGFYEQYF
CDR3 DNA: TGTGCCAGCAGCCGGACTAGCGGGTTCTACGAGCAGTACTTC

clone size: -
D gene: -
J gene: TRBJ1-5
V gene: TRBV27
CDR3 protein: CASLPREGGRAQHF
CDR3 DNA: TGTGCCAGCCTTCCGCGGGAGGGTGGAAGGGCCCAGCATTTT

clone size: -
D gene: -
J gene: TRBJ1-6
V gene: TRBV18
CDR3 protein: CASSLRGQASPLHF
CDR3 DNA: TGTGCCAGCTCACTTCGGGGTCAGGCGTCACCCCTCCACTTT

clone size: -
D gene: TRBD1
J gene: TRBJ1-4
V gene: TRBV7-9
CDR3 protein: CASSLSIRGRREKLFF
CDR3 DNA: TGTGCCAGCAGCTTAAGTATCAGGGGGCGCCGGGAAAAACTGTTTTTT

clone size: -
D gene: -
J gene: TRBJ1-4
V gene: TRBV5-1
CDR3 protein: CASSPRASATNEKLFF
CDR3 DNA: TGCGCCAGCAGCCCCCGGGCGTCCGCAACTAATGAAAAACTGTTTTTT

clone size: -
D gene: -
J gene: TRBJ1-5
V gene: TRBV6-6
CDR3 protein: CASSGALRQPQHF
CDR3 DNA: TGTGCCAGCAGTGGGGCCCTTCGTCAGCCCCAGCATTTT

clone size: -
D gene: TRBD1
J gene: TRBJ1-1
V gene: TRBV6-5
CDR3 protein: CASSSAGTEAFF
CDR3 DNA: TGTGCCAGCAGTTCTGCCGGGACAGAGGCTTTCTTT

clone size: -
D gene: -
J gene: TRBJ1-1
V gene: TRBV7-9
CDR3 protein: CASSLAGYGGARYTEAFF
CDR3 DNA: TGTGCCAGCAGCTTAGCGGGGTATGGGGGTGCGCGTTACACTGAAGCTTTCTTT

clone size: -
D gene: -
J gene: TRBJ1-2
V gene: TRBV5-1
CDR3 protein: CASSLGEAYGYTF
CDR3 DNA: TGCGCCAGCAGCTTGGGGGAGGCCTATGGCTACACCTTC

clone size: once
D gene: -
J gene: TRBJ2-7
V gene: TRBV11-2
CDR3 protein: CASSPTRGVGEQYF
CDR3 DNA: TGTGCCAGCAGCCCGACCAGGGGGGTGGGTGAGCAGTACTTC

clone size: -
D gene: -
J gene: TRBJ2-5
V gene: TRBV7-9
CDR3 protein: CASSSLVFRETQYF
CDR3 DNA: TGTGCCAGCAGCTCCCTAGTGTTTAGGGAGACCCAGTACTTC

clone size: -
D gene: TRBD2
J gene: TRBJ2-3
V gene: TRBV7-3
CDR3 protein: CASSPKGTSVADTQYF
CDR3 DNA: TGTGCCAGCAGCCCGAAAGGGACTAGCGTAGCAGATACGCAGTATTTT

clone size: once
D gene: -
J gene: TRBJ2-5
V gene: TRBV19
CDR3 protein: CASSPQFPSASQETQYF
CDR3 DNA: TGTGCCAGTAGTCCCCAATTCCCTAGTGCCTCACAAGAGACCCAGTACTTC

clone size: -
D gene: -
J gene: TRBJ1-1
V gene: TRBV3-1/TRBV3-2
CDR3 protein: CARAEGGAGTEAFF
CDR3 DNA: TGTGCCCGCGCCGAGGGGGGGGCGGGAACTGAAGCTTTCTTT

clone size: -
D gene: -
J gene: TRBJ1-1
V gene: TRBV19
CDR3 protein: CASSTSVNTEAFF
CDR3 DNA: TGTGCCAGTAGTACGTCGGTGAACACTGAAGCTTTCTTT

clone size: -
D gene: -
J gene: TRBJ2-3
V gene: TRBV20-1
CDR3 protein: CSGQLTDTQYF
CDR3 DNA: TGCAGTGGGCAATTGACAGATACGCAGTATTTT

clone size: once
D gene: -
J gene: TRBJ1-1
V gene: TRBV11-2
CDR3 protein: CASSFDRQNTEAFF
CDR3 DNA: TGTGCCAGCAGCTTCGACAGACAAAACACTGAAGCTTTCTTT

clone size: -
D gene: -
J gene: TRBJ2-7
V gene: TRBV5-1
CDR3 protein: CASSWTPEAYEQYF
CDR3 DNA: TGCGCCAGCAGCTGGACCCCCGAGGCCTACGAGCAGTACTTC

clone size: -
D gene: -
J gene: TRBJ1-3
V gene: TRBV28
CDR3 protein: CASSFTGHSGNTIYF
CDR3 DNA: TGTGCCAGCAGTTTCACAGGACACTCTGGAAACACCATATATTTT

clone size: -
D gene: -
J gene: TRBJ1-4
V gene: TRBV5-6
CDR3 protein: CASSLAGGVEKLFF
CDR3 DNA: TGTGCCAGCAGCTTGGCAGGAGGGGTTGAAAAACTGTTTTTT

clone size: -
D gene: -
J gene: TRBJ2-5
V gene: TRBV11-1
CDR3 protein: CASSLQGGRVQETQYF
CDR3 DNA: TGTGCCAGCAGCTTACAGGGGGGCCGGGTCCAAGAGACCCAGTACTTC

clone size: -
D gene: -
J gene: TRBJ2-7
V gene: TRBV5-1
CDR3 protein: CASSLGGPYEQYF
CDR3 DNA: TGCGCCAGCAGCTTGGGAGGACCCTACGAGCAGTACTTC

clone size: -
D gene: TRBD1
J gene: TRBJ2-7
V gene: TRBV5-1
CDR3 protein: CASSQTGNKPYEQYF
CDR3 DNA: TGCGCCAGCAGCCAGACAGGGAACAAGCCCTACGAGCAGTACTTC

clone size: -
D gene: -
J gene: TRBJ1-1
V gene: TRBV5-1
CDR3 protein: CASSLSPGVNTEAFF
CDR3 DNA: TGCGCCAGCAGCTTGTCCCCAGGGGTGAACACTGAAGCTTTCTTT

clone size: -
D gene: -
J gene: TRBJ1-2
V gene: TRBV18
CDR3 protein: CASSSEGDYGYTF
CDR3 DNA: TGTGCCAGCTCATCAGAGGGAGACTATGGCTACACCTTC

clone size: -
D gene: -
J gene: TRBJ1-2
V gene: TRBV9
CDR3 protein: CASSEGVGYGYTF
CDR3 DNA: TGTGCCAGCAGCGAGGGGGTTGGGTATGGCTACACCTTC

clone size: -
D gene: TRBD2
J gene: TRBJ2-2
V gene: TRBV7-8
CDR3 protein: CASSLASGGLQNTGELFF
CDR3 DNA: TGTGCCAGCAGCTTAGCCTCGGGGGGTCTTCAGAACACCGGGGAGCTGTTTTTT

clone size: -
D gene: -
J gene: TRBJ1-6
V gene: TRBV6-6
CDR3 protein: CASSQTNSPLHF
CDR3 DNA: TGTGCCAGCAGCCAGACCAATTCACCCCTCCACTTT

clone size: -
D gene: -
J gene: TRBJ2-7
V gene: TRBV5-4
CDR3 protein: CASAPRQSSYEQYF
CDR3 DNA: TGTGCCAGCGCCCCCCGACAGAGCTCCTACGAGCAGTACTTC